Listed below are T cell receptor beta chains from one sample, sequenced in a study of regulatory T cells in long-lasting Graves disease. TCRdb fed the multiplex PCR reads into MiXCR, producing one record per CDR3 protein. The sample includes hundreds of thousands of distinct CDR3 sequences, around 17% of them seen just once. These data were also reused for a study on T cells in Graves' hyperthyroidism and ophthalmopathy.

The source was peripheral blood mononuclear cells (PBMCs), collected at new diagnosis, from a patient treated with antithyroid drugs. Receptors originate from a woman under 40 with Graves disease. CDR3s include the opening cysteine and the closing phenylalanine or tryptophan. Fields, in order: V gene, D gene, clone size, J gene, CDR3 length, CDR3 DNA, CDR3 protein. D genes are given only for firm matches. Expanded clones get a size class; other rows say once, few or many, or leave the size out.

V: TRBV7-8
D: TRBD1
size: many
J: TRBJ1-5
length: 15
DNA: TGTGCCAGCAGCCCGGCCGGGACAGGGAATCAGCCCCAGCATTTT
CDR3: CASSPAGTGNQPQHF

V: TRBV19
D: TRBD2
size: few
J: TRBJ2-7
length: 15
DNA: TGTGCCAGTAGTCCGAGCGGCGGGAGGGCCTACGAGCAGTACTTC
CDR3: CASSPSGGRAYEQYF

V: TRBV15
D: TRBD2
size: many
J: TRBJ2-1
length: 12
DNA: TGTGCCACCAGCAGACTTAGCGGGCCCTCGTTCTTC
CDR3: CATSRLSGPSFF

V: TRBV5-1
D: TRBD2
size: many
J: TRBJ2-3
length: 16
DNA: TGCGCCAGCAGCCTGCGGGGGATCGAGGGAGTAGATACGCAGTATTTT
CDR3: CASSLRGIEGVDTQYF

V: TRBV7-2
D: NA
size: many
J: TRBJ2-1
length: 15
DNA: TGTGCCAGCAGCTTAGGGGGGCGGCCAGTCGATGAGCAGTTCTTC
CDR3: CASSLGGRPVDEQFF

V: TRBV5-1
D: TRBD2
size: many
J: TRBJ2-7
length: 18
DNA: TGCGCCAGCAGCTTGGTGGTAGCGGGGGTATACAGCGACTACGAGCAGTACTTC
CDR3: CASSLVVAGVYSDYEQYF

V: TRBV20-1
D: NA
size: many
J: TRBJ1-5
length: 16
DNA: TGCAGTGCTAACACAGGGTTCGTAATGGGCAATCAGCCCCAGCATTTT
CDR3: CSANTGFVMGNQPQHF

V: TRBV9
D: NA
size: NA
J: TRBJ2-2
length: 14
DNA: TGTGCCAGCAGAGAGGGGCCGAACACCGGGGAGCTGTTTTTT
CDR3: CASREGPNTGELFF

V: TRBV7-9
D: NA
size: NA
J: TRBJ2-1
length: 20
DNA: TGTGCCAGCAGCTTATTCATTTATTCGGCTAATCTGGGTGCTATCAATGAGCAGTTCTTC
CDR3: CASSLFIYSANLGAINEQFF

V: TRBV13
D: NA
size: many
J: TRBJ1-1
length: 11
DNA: TGTGCCAGCAGCTTAGGGGCAGGGGCTTTCTTT
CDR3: CASSLGAGAFF

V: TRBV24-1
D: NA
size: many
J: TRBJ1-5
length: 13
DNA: TGTGCCACCAGTCCGGGTAGCAATCAGCCCCAGCATTTT
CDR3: CATSPGSNQPQHF

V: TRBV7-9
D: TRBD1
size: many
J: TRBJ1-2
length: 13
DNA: TGTGCCAGCAGTGTGGGACAGAGTTATGGCTACACCTTC
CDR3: CASSVGQSYGYTF

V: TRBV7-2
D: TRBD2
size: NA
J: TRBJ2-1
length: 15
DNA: TGTGCCAGCAGCCTTTGGCCAGCGGGATACAATGAGCAGTTCTTC
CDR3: CASSLWPAGYNEQFF

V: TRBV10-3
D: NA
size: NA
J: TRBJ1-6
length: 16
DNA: TGTGCCATCAGTGGTCTGGGGGGCGCCTATAATTCACCCCTCCACTTT
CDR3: CAISGLGGAYNSPLHF

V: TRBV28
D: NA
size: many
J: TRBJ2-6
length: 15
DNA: TGTGCCAGCAGTTTTTGGCACTCTGGGGCCAACGTCCTGACTTTC
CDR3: CASSFWHSGANVLTF

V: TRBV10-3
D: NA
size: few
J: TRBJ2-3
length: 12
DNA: TGTGCCATCAAGGACGCTAGAAATACGCAGTATTTT
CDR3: CAIKDARNTQYF

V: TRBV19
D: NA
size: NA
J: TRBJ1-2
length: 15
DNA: TGTGCCAGTAGTCCCCGGGACATACCTAACTATGGCTACACCTTC
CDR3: CASSPRDIPNYGYTF

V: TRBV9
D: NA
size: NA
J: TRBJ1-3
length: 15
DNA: TGTGCCAGCAGCGGAATCAAGGGTGCTGGAAACACCATATATTTT
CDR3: CASSGIKGAGNTIYF

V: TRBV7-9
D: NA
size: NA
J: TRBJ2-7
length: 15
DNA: TGTGCCAGCAGCCAGAGCGAGACAAGACCCTACGAGCAGTACTTC
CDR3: CASSQSETRPYEQYF

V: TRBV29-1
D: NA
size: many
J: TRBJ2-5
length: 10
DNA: TGCAGCGCATATTGGGAGACCCAGTACTTC
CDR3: CSAYWETQYF

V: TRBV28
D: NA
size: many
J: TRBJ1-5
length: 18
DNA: TGTGCCAGCAGTTTAGGTGGGTTTCGGGGCCTGAGCAATCAGCCCCAGCATTTT
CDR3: CASSLGGFRGLSNQPQHF

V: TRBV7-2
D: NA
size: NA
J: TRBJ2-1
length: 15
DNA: TGTGCCAGCAGCTTAGGCCCAGGGGTCTACAATGAGCAGTTCTTC
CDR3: CASSLGPGVYNEQFF

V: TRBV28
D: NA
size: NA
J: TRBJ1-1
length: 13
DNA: TGTGCCAGCTTGGGACGGATGAACACTGAAGCTTTCTTT
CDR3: CASLGRMNTEAFF

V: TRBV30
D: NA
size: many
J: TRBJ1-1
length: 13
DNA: TGTGCCTGGAGTGTACTTGGAAAATTTGAAGCTTTCTTT
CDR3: CAWSVLGKFEAFF

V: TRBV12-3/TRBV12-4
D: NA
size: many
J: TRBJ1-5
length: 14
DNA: TGTGCCAGCAGTTTCCAGGGTGATCGTCAGCCCCAGCATTTT
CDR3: CASSFQGDRQPQHF

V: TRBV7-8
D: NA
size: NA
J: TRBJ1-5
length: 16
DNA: TGTGCCAGCAGCCCTTCGGGGGCTTATAGCAATCAGCCCCAGCATTTT
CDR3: CASSPSGAYSNQPQHF

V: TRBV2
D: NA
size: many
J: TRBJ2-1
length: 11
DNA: TGTGCCAGCAGCGCCCAGGGAAAGCAGTTCTTC
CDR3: CASSAQGKQFF

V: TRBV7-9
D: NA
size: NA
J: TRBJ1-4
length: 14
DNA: TGTGCCAGCAGCTCCGTGGGGGCCGGTGAAAAACTGTTTTTT
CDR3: CASSSVGAGEKLFF

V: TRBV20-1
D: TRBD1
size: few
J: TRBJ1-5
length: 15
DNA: TGCAGTGCCCAGCCCCAAGACAGGGTGGGCCAGCCCCAGCATTTT
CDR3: CSAQPQDRVGQPQHF

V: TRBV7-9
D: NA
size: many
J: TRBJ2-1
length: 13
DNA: TGTGCCAGCAGCTTTGTCCCAAACAATGAGCAGTTCTTC
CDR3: CASSFVPNNEQFF

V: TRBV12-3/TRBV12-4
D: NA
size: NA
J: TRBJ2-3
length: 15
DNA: TGTGCCAGCAGTTCCGGACGGACTAGCACAGATACGCAGTATTTT
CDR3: CASSSGRTSTDTQYF

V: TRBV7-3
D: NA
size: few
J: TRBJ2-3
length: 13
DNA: TGTGCCAGCAGCCGCGAACTCACAGATACGCAGTATTTT
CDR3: CASSRELTDTQYF

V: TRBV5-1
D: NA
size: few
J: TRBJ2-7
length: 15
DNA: TGCGCCAGCAGCCCCCTCGTCGGGGTCTCACGCGAGCAGTACTTC
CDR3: CASSPLVGVSREQYF

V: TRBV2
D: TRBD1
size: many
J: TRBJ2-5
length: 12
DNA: TGTGCCGTGTCAGGGGGCGAGGAGACCCAGTACTTC
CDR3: CAVSGGEETQYF

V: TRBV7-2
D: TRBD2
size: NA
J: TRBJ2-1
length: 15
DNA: TGTGCCAGCAGCTCAAGGACTAGCGGGAAGGTCCGAAGGTTCTTC
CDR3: CASSSRTSGKVRRFF

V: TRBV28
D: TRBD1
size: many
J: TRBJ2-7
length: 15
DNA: TGTGCCAGCAGCCCCCCCCGGACAGGGATAGGCGAGCAGTACTTC
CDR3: CASSPPRTGIGEQYF

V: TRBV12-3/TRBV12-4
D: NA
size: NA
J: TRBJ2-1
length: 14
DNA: TGTGCCAGCAGTTTACGTGGGCTCGACAATGAGCGGTTCTTC
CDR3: CASSLRGLDNERFF

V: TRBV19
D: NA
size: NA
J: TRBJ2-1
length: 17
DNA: TGTGCCAGTAGTATAGGGGGGCGGACTAGTCATAGCAATGAGCAGTTCTTC
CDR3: CASSIGGRTSHSNEQFF

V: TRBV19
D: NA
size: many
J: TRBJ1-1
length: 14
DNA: TGTGCCAGTAGTAGTCAGGGTACCGACACTGAAGCTTTCTTT
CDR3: CASSSQGTDTEAFF

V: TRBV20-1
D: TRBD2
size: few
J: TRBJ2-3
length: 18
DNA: TGCAGTGCTAGAGTGTCAGCGGGAGTCAGTTCTAGCACAGATACGCAGTATTTT
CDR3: CSARVSAGVSSSTDTQYF

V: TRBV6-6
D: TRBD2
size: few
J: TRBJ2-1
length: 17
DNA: TGTGCCAGCAGTTACTCGCCGATAGCGGGAGTGGGGAATGAGCAGTTCTTC
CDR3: CASSYSPIAGVGNEQFF

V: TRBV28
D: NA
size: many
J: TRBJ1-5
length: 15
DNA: TGTGCCAGCAGCCTCGGGACCGCCGGCAATCAGCCCCAGCATTTT
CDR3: CASSLGTAGNQPQHF

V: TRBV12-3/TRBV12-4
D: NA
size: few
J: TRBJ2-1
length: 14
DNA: TGTGCCAGCAGGGACAAGGGGACCCACAATGAGCAGTCCTTC
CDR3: CASRDKGTHNEQSF

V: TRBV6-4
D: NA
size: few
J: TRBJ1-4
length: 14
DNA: TGTGCCAGCAGCCGCCAGTATACAGGGGAAAAACTGTTTTTT
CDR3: CASSRQYTGEKLFF

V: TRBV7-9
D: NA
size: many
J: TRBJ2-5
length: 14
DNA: TGTGCCGCCCAACCCCCGGGAGTTGGAGAGACCCAGTACTTC
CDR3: CAAQPPGVGETQYF

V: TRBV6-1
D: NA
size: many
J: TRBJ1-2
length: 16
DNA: TGTGCCAGCAGTGAAAATCATTACGAGGGTTTAAGCGGCTACACCTTC
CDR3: CASSENHYEGLSGYTF

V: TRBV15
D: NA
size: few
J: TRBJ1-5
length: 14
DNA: TGTGCCACCAGCAGAGATGACGGTAGTCAGCCCCAGCATTTT
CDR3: CATSRDDGSQPQHF

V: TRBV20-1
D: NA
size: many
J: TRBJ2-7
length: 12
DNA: TGCAGTGCCGAGCCGAATTCCTACGAGCAGTACTTC
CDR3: CSAEPNSYEQYF

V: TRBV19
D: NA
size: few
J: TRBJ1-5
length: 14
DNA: TGTGCCAGTAGTATCCTCCCAGGTCTCCAGCCCCAGCATTTT
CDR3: CASSILPGLQPQHF

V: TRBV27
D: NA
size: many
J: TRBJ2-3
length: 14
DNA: TGTGCCAGCAGTTTAACCGCACGCACAGATACGCAGTATTTT
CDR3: CASSLTARTDTQYF

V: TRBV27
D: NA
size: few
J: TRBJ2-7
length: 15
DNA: TGTGCCAGCAGACCCCGCCCTACAAGGAACTACGAGCAGTACTTC
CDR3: CASRPRPTRNYEQYF

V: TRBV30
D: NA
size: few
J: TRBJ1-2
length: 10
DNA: TGTGCCTCGGGGACCTATGGCTACACCTTC
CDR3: CASGTYGYTF

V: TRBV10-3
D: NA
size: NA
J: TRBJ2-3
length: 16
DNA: TGTGCCATCAGTGAGTCGATTGGGGTTGGAACAGATACGCAGTATTTT
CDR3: CAISESIGVGTDTQYF